One and the same sample provided the 14 T cell receptor beta chains below, sequenced in a study of CD8 T cells in Susac syndrome. RNA was extracted with the RNeasy kit, and a quantity of 0.5 to 1 ug was reverse transcribed using random hexamers. TCRdb re-called the immunoSEQ multiplex PCR reads with MiXCR, one entry per CDR3 protein. Here the sample spans some 400,000 distinct CDR3 sequences, about 85% being singletons. Sample: CD8+ T cells from PBMCs. These receptor sequences come from a human donor with multiple sclerosis.

The J gene is TRBJ2-7, the V gene TRBV9; 9 bases match TRBD1. The CDR3 has 15 amino acids. Germline CDR1 and CDR2: SGDLS and YYNGEE. J gave up 3 bases and V 4 bases, and 8 bases lay outside the gene matches. The CDR3 loop reads CASSSEDRGGYEQYF. The CDR3 DNA reads TGTGCCAGCAGCTCTGAGGACAGGGGAGGCTACGAGCAGTACTTC.

This clonotype was recorded only once. The chain joins TRBV18 to TRBJ1-1, with 9 positions matching TRBD1. V gave up 4 bases and J gave up 1 base; unmatched junction bases: 10. Germline CDR1 is KGHSH and CDR2 is LQKENI. The CDR3 is made up of 17 amino acids. The CDR3: CASSQKQGAMENTEAFF. The CDR3 DNA reads as TGTGCCAGCTCACAAAAACAGGGGGCGATGGAGAACACTGAAGCTTTCTTT.

V and J are TRBV20-1 and TRBJ2-1, with 8 bases aligning to TRBD2. The CDR3 runs 14 residues. Germline V gives CDR1 DFQATT, CDR2 SNEGSKA (reference sequence). V trimming: 3 bases; J trimming: 7 bases; junction bases outside the gene matches: 8. The CDR3 here is CSARVPGGPNEQFF. For the CDR3, the DNA is TGCAGTGCTAGGGTACCGGGGGGGCCGAATGAGCAGTTCTTC.

This chain uses TRBV27 with TRBJ1-5; D unclear. Deletions cut 1 base from V and 5 bases from J, with 6 bases between. CDR3 length equals 13 residues. Germline CDR1 and CDR2: MNHEY and SMNVEV (reference sequence). The CDR3 region has the DNA TGTGCCAGCAGTTTATATGGTGATCAGCCCCAGCATTTT. This encodes CASSLYGDQPQHF.

V and J are TRBV27 and TRBJ2-1; 9 nucleotides agree with TRBD2. The V gene end was trimmed by 9 bases and the J gene end by 8 bases; junction bases not matched to a gene: 14. Looked up from germline, CDR1 is MNHEY and CDR2 is SMNVEV (reference sequence). The CDR3 has 15 amino acids. CDR3 amino acids: CASSIASGRIDEQFF. CDR3 in DNA: TGTGCCAGTTCAATCGCCAGCGGGAGGATCGATGAGCAGTTCTTC.

The chain links TRBV2 to TRBJ2-2; possibly TRBD1 for D (5 bases). V was trimmed by 8 bases and J by 5 bases, leaving 9 bases between them. Germline V gives CDR1 SNHLY, CDR2 FYNNEI. The CDR3 is 12 amino acids. The CDR3 is CASLTVTGELFF. The DNA of the CDR3 is TGTGCCAGCCTGACAGTTACCGGGGAGCTGTTTTTT.

CDR3 sequence (DNA): TGTGCCAGCACCCGGGACTTCGACCCTATCCATGGCTACACCTTC. Residues: CASTRDFDPIHGYTF. The V call is TRBV7-9, the J call TRBJ1-2, with a weak D call TRBD1 (5 bases). This CDR3 is 15 amino acids long. V gave up 7 bases and J gave up 6 bases, with 21 bases separating them. Per germline, CDR1 SEHNR and CDR2 FQNEAQ (reference sequence).

The V call is TRBV30, the J call TRBJ1-2; the D gene is possibly TRBD1 (5 bases). In germline, CDR1 is GTSNPN, CDR2 SVGIG (reference sequence). The CDR3 covers 13 residues. The V gene lost 0 bases and the J gene lost 4 bases, with 9 bases spanning the gap. The CDR3 loop is CAWSVGTVYGYTF. CDR3 DNA sequence: TGTGCCTGGAGTGTAGGGACGGTCTATGGCTACACCTTC. Combining the CDR3 with reference TRBV30 and TRBJ1-2 gives the whole variable domain SQTIHQWPATLVQPVGSPLSLECTVEGTSNPNLYWYRQAAGRGLQLLFYSVGIGQISSEVPQNLSASRPQDRQFILSSKKLLLSDSGFYLCAWSVGTVYGYTFGSGTRLTVV.

This chain connects TRBV19 to TRBJ2-4; 8 bases are a match to TRBD1. The V segment lost 5 bases and the J segment 0 bases; nucleotides outside the gene matches: 6. CDR1 LNHDA and CDR2 SQIVND come from the germline V gene (reference sequence). This CDR3 contains 16 residues. The CDR3 sequence is CASSLRQGLAKNIQYF. DNA for the CDR3: TGTGCCAGTAGTTTACGACAGGGGCTAGCCAAAAACATTCAGTACTTC.

This rearrangement joins TRBV28 to TRBJ1-6; D is undetermined. Germline V lookup: CDR1 MDHEN, CDR2 SYDVKM. V lost 2 bases and J lost 7, with 9 bases in between. The CDR3 contains 14 residues. The CDR3 sequence: CASSLVRSNSPLHF. The CDR3 nucleotides are TGTGCCAGCAGTTTAGTCAGAAGCAATTCACCCCTCCACTTT.

This sequence joins TRBV4-1 and TRBJ2-3; perhaps TRBD2 as D (5 bases). Germline V CDR1 and CDR2: MGHRA, YSYEKL. The V end lost 0 bases, the J end lost 1 base, and 11 bases lay between the germline ends. The CDR3 has 16 amino acids. The CDR3 DNA follows: TGCGCCAGCAGCCAAGAGAGGGCGTTCGGCACAGATACGCAGTATTTT. Translation gives CASSQERAFGTDTQYF.

The genes are TRBV4-1 and TRBJ1-1, with D possibly matching TRBD1 (5 bases). Germline assignment: CDR1 MGHRA and CDR2 YSYEKL. V gave up 0 bases and J gave up 3 bases, with 17 bases separating them. The CDR3 loop spans 17 amino acids. The CDR3 nucleotides are TGCGCCAGCAGCCAAGATGTGTCGGGCGCGGGGGACACTGAAGCTTTCTTT. Residues: CASSQDVSGAGDTEAFF.

The chain couples TRBV29-1 to TRBJ1-1; D ambiguous. This CDR3 is 12 amino acids long. V shed 2 bases and J shed 7 bases, with 11 bases lying between them. CDR1 SQVTM and CDR2 ANQGSEA come from the germline V gene. CDR3 loop: CSVETGINEAFF. The CDR3 bases are TGCAGCGTTGAAACGGGTATCAATGAAGCTTTCTTT.

The chain is built from TRBV27 and TRBJ2-4; no firm D call. The V end lost 5 bases, the J end lost 0 bases, and 17 bases lay between the germline ends. The CDR3 runs 17 residues. The germline V gene has CDR1 MNHEY and CDR2 SMNVEV (reference sequence). The CDR3 spells CASSPMTRALAKNIQYF. DNA of the CDR3: TGTGCCAGCAGTCCTATGACCCGAGCCCTAGCCAAAAACATTCAGTACTTC.